Below are 12 T cell receptor beta chains sequenced from a single sample in a study of beta chain features in type 1 diabetes. Expressed TCRB transcripts got sequenced, as all isolated RNA was reverse transcribed. TCRdb's copy holds only in-frame clones and misses some; the assay was immunoSEQ multiplex PCR. The table shows 50,000 to 65,000 clones, with around 45% occurring only once. Overall study results and limits: A moderate, significant TCRB CDR3 shortening appeared in type 1 diabetes across four CD4+ subsets.

These receptors have no known antigen. Sequences were obtained from Tregs from blood. The source is a young man with type 1 diabetes.

This chain joins TRBV6-1 and TRBJ1-5, with D tentatively TRBD1 (5 bases). The V and J ends lost 4 bases and 4 bases respectively, with 14 bases between them. The CDR3 runs to 15 residues. Per germline, CDR1 MNHNS and CDR2 SASEGT. The CDR3 nucleotides are TGTGCCAGCAGTGCGGACACCTTCGGGAATCAGCCCCAGCATTTT. Its protein product is CASSADTFGNQPQHF.

This clone was seen a handful of times. The chain recombines TRBV5-1 with TRBJ2-2; 8 nucleotides agree with TRBD2. The V gene's germline CDR1 is SGHRS and CDR2 YFSETQ. V trimming: 4 bases; J trimming: 6 bases; junction bases outside the gene matches: 11. CDR3 length: 16 residues. The CDR3 reads CASSPLGASGSGELFF. CDR3 bases: TGCGCCAGCAGCCCCCTGGGGGCTAGCGGGTCCGGGGAGCTGTTTTTT. Drawing the rest from reference TRBV5-1 and TRBJ2-2, the complete variable domain is KAGVTQTPRYLIKTRGQQVTLSCSPISGHRSVSWYQQTPGQGLQFLFEYFSETQRNKGNFPGRFSGRQFSNSRSEMNVSTLELGDSALYLCASSPLGASGSGELFFGEGSRLTVL.

The chain uses TRBV30 and TRBJ2-1; the D is unclear. Per the germline V gene, CDR1 is GTSNPN and CDR2 is SVGIG (reference sequence). There are 15 residues in the CDR3. The V end lost 2 bases, the J end lost 0 bases, and 11 bases lay between the germline ends. CDR3 coding DNA: TGTGCCTGGAGTCCGACACCTTACTCCTACAATGAGCAGTTCTTC. It is translated as CAWSPTPYSYNEQFF.

The V and J genes are TRBV7-2 and TRBJ1-1; 7 positions match TRBD1. The V segment lost 4 bases and the J segment 5 bases; nucleotides outside the gene matches: 10. Germline V gives CDR1 SGHTA, CDR2 FQGNSA. The CDR3 totals 15 residues. The CDR3 DNA is TGTGCCAGCAGCTCCCCAGACAGGGAGGTGACTGAAGCTTTCTTT. This gives the protein CASSSPDREVTEAFF. The full variable domain, with the rest looked up from reference TRBV7-2 and TRBJ1-1, is GAGVSQSPSNKVTEKGKDVELRCDPISGHTALYWYRQSLGQGLEFLIYFQGNSAPDKSGLPSDRFSAERTGGSVSTLTIQRTQQEDSAVYLCASSSPDREVTEAFFGQGTRLTVV.

The CDR3, as DNA: TGCGCCAGCAGCTTGGTAGCGGGATTCTCCTACGAGCAGTACTTC. It yields the protein CASSLVAGFSYEQYF. The chain carries TRBV5-1 and TRBJ2-7; TRBD2 matches at 8 bases. V was clipped by 0 bases and J by 0 bases; unmatched bases: 2. This CDR3 is 15 amino acids long. Germline assignment: CDR1 SGHRS and CDR2 YFSETQ.

In its sample, this clone was seen a few times. This chain joins TRBV5-1 and TRBJ1-1, with a possible D match to TRBD1 (6 bases). This CDR3 has 16 residues. CDR1 SGHRS and CDR2 YFSETQ come from the germline V gene. Trimming cost V 2 bases and J 3 bases, with 17 bases left between them. The CDR3 here is CASSLQGPSTDTEAFF. CDR3 nucleotides: TGCGCCAGCAGCTTACAGGGACCCTCAACGGACACTGAAGCTTTCTTT.

This sequence joins TRBV2 and TRBJ2-5, with a weak D call TRBD2 (6 bases). The V gene's germline CDR1 is SNHLY and CDR2 FYNNEI. The CDR3 consists of 16 residues. V was shortened by 7 bases and J by 5 bases, with 23 bases between the two germline ends. The CDR3 DNA follows: TGTGCCAGCACCCTCCCCGTGGCGGGGAGATTGGAGACCCAGTACTTC. Translating gives CASTLPVAGRLETQYF.

The chain has TRBV18 and TRBJ1-2, with 7 positions matching TRBD1. Germline values: CDR1 KGHSH, CDR2 LQKENI. This CDR3 region has 16 residues. V was pared by 5 bases and J by 8 bases, with 17 bases of the junction left unmatched. DNA for the CDR3: TGTGCCAGCTCATTTGCACCTGGGACAGACCGGGGAGGCTACACCTTC. Its translation is CASSFAPGTDRGGYTF.

This clone was recorded a few times. This chain joins TRBV28 and TRBJ2-4; TRBD1 might be the D (6 bases). The CDR3 is made up of 12 amino acids. Trimming removed 3 bases at V and 9 bases at J, with 9 bases between. CDR1 is MDHEN, CDR2 SYDVKM, per germline. Written as DNA, the CDR3 is TGTGCCAGCAGTTTTCAGGGGAGCATTCAGTACTTC. This gives the protein CASSFQGSIQYF.

This clone occurred a few times. The V gene is TRBV28, the J gene TRBJ2-3; a weak D match, TRBD2 (6 bases). V was trimmed by 6 bases and J by 4 bases, leaving 14 bases between them. In germline, CDR1 is MDHEN, CDR2 SYDVKM. There are 14 residues in the CDR3. DNA for the CDR3: TGTGCCAGCAGGCCTTCGGGAGTGGCAGATACGCAGTATTTT. Protein sequence: CASRPSGVADTQYF.

A few counts support this clone. The V call is TRBV7-6, the J call TRBJ2-5; 7 bases align to TRBD1. V lost 6 bases and J lost 0; bases outside the gene matches: 13. The CDR3 consists of 17 residues. Germline CDR1 is SGHVS and CDR2 is FNYEAQ. CDR3 coding DNA: TGTGCCAGCAGTTTGGCTGGGGCCGGGACAGACCAAGAGACCCAGTACTTC. Translating it yields CASSLAGAGTDQETQYF.

The rearrangement links TRBV30 to TRBJ2-5; D unresolved. Germline CDR1 GTSNPN, CDR2 SVGIG (reference sequence). The CDR3 spans 11 residues. V was trimmed by 1 base and J by 5 bases, leaving 5 bases between them. This chain's CDR3 is CAWSGLETQYF. In DNA form, the CDR3 reads TGTGCCTGGAGTGGTCTTGAGACCCAGTACTTC.